This T cell receptor (beta chain) was obtained from a study of beta chain features in type 1 diabetes (dated by TCRdb to the late 2010s). About the full investigation: Patients and healthy donors did not differ in mean age, gender distribution, total cell number or subset yield. A total of about 100,000,000 sorted cells were examined across all samples, and RNA yield correlated strongly with the number of cells per subset. In the study, recently diagnosed type 1 diabetes patients and matched healthy donors were compared on the TCRB repertoires of their sorted circulating CD4+ T cell subsets. Naive and central memory subsets were obtained from all 28 donors, but regulatory and stem cell-like memory subsets were isolated from only 8 patients and roughly eight healthy donors.

From each donor, a single peripheral blood sample of 95 to 150 mL on average was drawn into heparinised tubes. A BD FACSAria II was used to sort naive, central memory, regulatory and stem cell-like memory CD4+ T cells with a panel that included CD45RO, CCR7, CD25, CD127, CD95 and CD27. Every sorted population had a purity above 95%. PBMCs were isolated immediately by Lymphoprep density gradient centrifugation and stained directly without culture. Samples were stained and sorted in pairs, with one healthy donor and one patient per experiment, so that batch effects were minimized. The CDR3 goes from the cysteine to the phenylalanine over 13 residues. Only the CDR3 DNA stays, 39 bases, in frame from base 1. The germline V gene specifies SGHDT as CDR1 and YYEEEE as CDR2. V loses 1 base, J loses 5 bases, and the germline ends lie 9 bases apart. This clone was seen only a few times. Its antigen is still unknown. Base qualities are not recorded, but no much larger clone differs from it by a single base.

Beyond this particular receptor, the publication reports: Because cDNA was sequenced instead of genomic DNA, activated cells with high expression could be over-represented, although the groups did not differ in activation or CD3 levels. HLA sub-analyses involved small numbers of individuals, so any influence of HLA type on TCRB rearrangement remained unresolved. The naive, central memory and regulatory TCRB repertoires appeared to resemble one another more closely among patients than among healthy donors. At VDJ recombination sites, patients with type 1 diabetes made fewer insertions and deleted more nucleotides, a pattern implying thymic rearrangement abnormalities. A moderate but significant shortening of TCRB CDR3 length was observed in type 1 diabetes patients in all four CD4+ subsets. Shorter templates might be favored by PCR, yet because patient and control samples were amplified and corrected together, any such skew would affect both groups equally.

All of the isolated RNA was reverse transcribed with the High Capacity cDNA Reverse Transcription Kit, so expressed TCRB transcripts were sequenced. Deep immunoSEQ sequencing was applied to naive, central memory and regulatory T cell samples, giving an average of approximately 4 million total reads per sample. After sorted cells were lysed in RLT buffer, RNA was extracted with DNase-treated RNeasy Micro or Mini kits, with the choice depending on cell number. To prevent cross-contamination, each cell subset was processed individually, whereas patient and healthy donor samples were processed jointly. Using the immunoSEQ multiplex PCR, TCRB sequences were amplified from cDNA into 87-bp fragments spanning the CDR3 region. Sequencing of the amplicons was done on the Illumina HiSeq platform. Concerning the study's data processing: PCR bias was corrected computationally using synthetic template baselines, and reads within Hamming distance 2 were collapsed, with unmergeable singletons discarded. Reads were aligned against IMGT so that V, D and J genes, CDR3 length and insertions or deletions at six rearrangement sites could be assigned. Within each subset, clonotype counts were normalized to the number of sorted cells before true diversity and Gini coefficients were calculated with the tcR R package. The overlap coefficient, calculated on TCRB nucleotide sequences, was used to quantify repertoire sharing. TCRdb provides this immuneACCESS table in a form limited to in-frame rearrangements. Some clones are lacking; in checked studies, under half of them reflect an unresolved V gene, and why the rest are absent is not known. That table gives V, J and clone size, and the DNA gave D and trimming. Present in this sample are over 100,000 clones, roughly 17% of which were seen just once. In total, the top ten clones hold around 2.5% of the sample.

The source is a man aged 30 to 39 with type 1 diabetes. The sequenced sample was central memory CD4+ T cells from blood. This chain joins TRBV5-6 to TRBJ1-2; no confident D gene assignment can be made. The CDR3 corresponds to CASSLRTQYGYTF. The sequenced DNA: TGTGCCAGCAGCTTGAGAACCCAGTATGGCTACACCTTC.